What follows are 2 T cell receptor beta chains derived from one specimen sequenced in a study of T cells in Graves' hyperthyroidism and ophthalmopathy. Amplification targeted TCR beta CDR3 regions from RNA transcripts. First-round RT-PCR of the TCR CDR3 relied on the HTBI primer set. TCRdb reanalysed the multiplex PCR reads using MiXCR and keeps one entry per CDR3 protein. In the table there are around 600,000 distinct CDR3 sequences, less than 20% of which are singletons. Sequencing was performed on blood. The receptors stem from a woman aged 25-40 years with Graves' hyperthyroidism.

This clonotype was seen ten or more times. The genes are TRBV12-3 or TRBV12-4 and TRBJ2-7, with D possibly matching TRBD2 (6 bases). V was shortened by 3 bases and J by 4 bases, with 13 bases between the two germline ends. CDR3 length: 14 amino acids. DNA of the CDR3: TGTGCCAGCAGTTTTGGGACTGGAGGGTACGAGCAGTACTTC. This gives the protein CASSFGTGGYEQYF.

This clonotype was counted many times. The rearrangement uses TRBV5-1 and TRBJ2-1; 12 nucleotides agree with TRBD2. This CDR3 region has 15 residues. V lost 4 bases and J lost 10; bases outside the gene matches: 9. Germline V gene sequence: CDR1 SGHRS, CDR2 YFSETQ. CDR3 coding DNA: TGCGCCAGCAGCCCACGACTAGCGGGAGTTGGAGAGCAGTTCTTC. Translating gives CASSPRLAGVGEQFF.